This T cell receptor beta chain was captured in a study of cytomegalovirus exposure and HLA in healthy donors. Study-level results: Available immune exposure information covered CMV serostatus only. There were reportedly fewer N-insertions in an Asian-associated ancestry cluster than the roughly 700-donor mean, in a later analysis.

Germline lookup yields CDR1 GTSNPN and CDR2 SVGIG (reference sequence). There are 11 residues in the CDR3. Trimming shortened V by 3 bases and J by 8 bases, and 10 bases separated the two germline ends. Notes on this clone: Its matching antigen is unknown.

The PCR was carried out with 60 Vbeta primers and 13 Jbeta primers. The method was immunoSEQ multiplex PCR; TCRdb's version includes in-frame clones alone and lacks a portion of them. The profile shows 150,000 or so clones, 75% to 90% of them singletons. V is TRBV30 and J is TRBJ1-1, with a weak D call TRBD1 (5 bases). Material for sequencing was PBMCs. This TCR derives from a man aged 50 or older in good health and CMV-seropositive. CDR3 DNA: TGTGCCTGGAGCCACAGACAGGAAGCTTTCTTT. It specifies CAWSHRQEAFF.